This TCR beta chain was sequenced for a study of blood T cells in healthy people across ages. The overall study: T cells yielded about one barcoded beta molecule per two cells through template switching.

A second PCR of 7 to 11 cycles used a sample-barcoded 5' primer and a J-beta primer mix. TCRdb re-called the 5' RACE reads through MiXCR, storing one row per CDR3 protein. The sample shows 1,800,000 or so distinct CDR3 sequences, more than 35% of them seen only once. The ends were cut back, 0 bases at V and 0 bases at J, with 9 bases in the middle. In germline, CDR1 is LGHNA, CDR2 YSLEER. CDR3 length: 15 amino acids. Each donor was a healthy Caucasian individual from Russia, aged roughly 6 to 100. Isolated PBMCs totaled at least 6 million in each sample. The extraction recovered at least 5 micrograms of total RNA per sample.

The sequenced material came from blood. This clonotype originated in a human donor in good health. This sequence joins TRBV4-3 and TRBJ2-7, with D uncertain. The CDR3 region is CASSQDHDSSYEQYF. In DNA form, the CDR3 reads TGCGCCAGCAGCCAAGATCACGACTCCTCCTACGAGCAGTACTTC.